Below are 28 T cell receptor beta chains sequenced from a single sample in a study of spatial heterogeneity in lung cancer. Time point in this sample: sample taken at primary tumor resection. Extraction of whole RNA from tumor, nontumor lung or frozen PBMC preceded unsorted sequencing. TCRdb reprocessed the 5' RACE reads with MiXCR, giving one entry per CDR3 protein. The profile shows 9,500 to 11,000 distinct CDR3 sequences, around 22% of them singletons. The material was PBMCs, obtained at surgery. The source is a female donor with early-stage non-small cell lung cancer.

This clonotype has at least ten counts. This CDR3 is CASSQEWSLGVYGYTF. The CDR3 DNA follows: TGCGCCAGCAGCCAAGAGTGGAGTTTAGGCGTCTATGGCTACACCTTC. The chain uses TRBV4-1 and TRBJ1-2; D is unclear. V was cut by 0 bases and J by 4 bases, with 15 bases left in between. Germline values: CDR1 MGHRA, CDR2 YSYEKL. The CDR3 is 16 residues long.

This clonotype is labeled as large (0.1 to 1%). The chain links TRBV21-1 to TRBJ2-3. TRBV21-1 is a pseudogene. The CDR3 runs to 9 residues. The CDR3: CATRDTQYF. DNA of the CDR3: TGTGCCACCAGGGATACGCAGTATTTT.

Details on this clonotype: A much larger clone differs from this one at a single base, so this may be a read error. The genes are TRBV23-1 and TRBJ2-1; the D gene is possibly TRBD1 (6 bases). TRBV23-1 is annotated as an ORF whose role is uncertain. This CDR3 has 15 residues. In DNA form, the CDR3 reads TGCGCCAGCAGTCAAGAGGGCATGACAGGCCGTGAGAGGATCTTC. This codes for CASSQEGMTGRERIF.

In this sample, this clonotype turned up a few times. This rearrangement joins TRBV12-3 or TRBV12-4 to TRBJ2-1, with D tentatively TRBD2 (6 bases). Trimming left V 10 bases short and J 4 bases short, with 14 bases between. This CDR3 is built from 13 residues. For the CDR3, the DNA is TGTGCCACCAGGACTAAAGAATACAATGAGCAGTTCTTC. This translates into CATRTKEYNEQFF.

This chain links TRBV20-1 with TRBJ2-3, with D maybe TRBD2 (5 bases). V was shortened by 3 bases and J by 5 bases, with 9 bases between the two germline ends. The CDR3 sequence is 12 residues long. In germline, CDR1 is DFQATT, CDR2 SNEGSKA (reference sequence). The CDR3 region is CSASGNEDTQYF. The CDR3 DNA sequence: TGCAGTGCTAGCGGGAATGAAGATACGCAGTATTTT.

V usage is TRBV5-6 and J usage is TRBJ1-1; a weak D match, TRBD1 (5 bases). The V gene's germline CDR1 is SGHDT and CDR2 YYEEEE. The ends were cut back, 1 base at V and 6 bases at J, with 7 bases in the middle. This CDR3 comprises 12 residues. DNA for the CDR3: TGTGCCAGCAGCTTGAAGGGACCTGAAGCTTTCTTT. Amino acids: CASSLKGPEAFF. Based on the CDR3 plus reference TRBV5-6 and TRBJ1-1, the full variable domain is DAGVTQSPTHLIKTRGQQVTLRCSPKSGHDTVSWYQQALGQGPQFIFQYYEEEERQRGNFPDRFSGHQFPNYSSELNVNALLLGDSALYLCASSLKGPEAFFGQGTRLTVV.

V is TRBV21-1 and J is TRBJ1-5; the table gives TRBD1 as D, unverified against the DNA. TRBV21-1 is noted as a pseudogene. This CDR3 is 17 amino acids long. DNA for the CDR3: TGTGCCACCACACAGCCCTCCGCCCCCGAAGACCATCAGCCCCAGCATTTT. Its translation: CATTQPSAPEDHQPQHF.

This clonotype showed up just a few times. This chain uses TRBV7-9 with TRBJ2-1; no clear D gene. CDR1 is SEHNR, CDR2 FQNEAQ, per germline (reference sequence). The CDR3 runs 10 residues. V was cut by 5 bases and J by 6 bases, with 2 bases left in between. CDR3 coding DNA: TGTGCCAGCAGCATCAATGAGCAGTTCTTC. This translates into CASSINEQFF.

By sample share, this clonotype is medium-sized. The chain carries TRBV5-1 and TRBJ1-2; no reliable D call. Germline V gene data show CDR1 as SGHRS and CDR2 as YFSETQ. Trimming pared 2 bases from V and 0 bases from J, leaving 5 bases between. CDR3 size: 13 residues. In DNA, the CDR3 is TGCGCCAGCAGCTTAGACCCTAACTATGGCTACACCTTC. This translates into CASSLDPNYGYTF.

The genes are TRBV28 and TRBJ2-6; D is ambiguous. The CDR3 length is 14 residues. The V and J ends lost 8 bases and 0 bases respectively, with 8 bases between them. CDR1 is MDHEN and CDR2 is SYDVKM in the germline V gene. The CDR3 DNA sequence: TGTGCCAGCGGCCGAACCTCTGGGGCCAACGTCCTGACTTTC. This sequence encodes CASGRTSGANVLTF.

This clonotype appeared a few times. This chain links TRBV3-1 with TRBJ2-2; D is unresolved. This CDR3 has 13 amino acids. Germline values: CDR1 LGHDT, CDR2 YNNKEL (reference sequence). Trimming cost V 1 base and J 6 bases, with 6 bases left between them. CDR3 region: CASSQGVSGELFF. CDR3 bases: TGTGCCAGCAGCCAAGGTGTCTCCGGGGAGCTGTTTTTT.

This clonotype rates as medium-sized. The chain joins TRBV5-4 to TRBJ2-1, with 12 bases aligning to TRBD2. Germline trimming cut 4 bases from V and 8 bases from J; bases unmatched to any gene: 10. Germline V gene data show CDR1 as SGHNT and CDR2 as YYREEE (reference sequence). CDR3 length: 16 residues. CDR3 amino acids: CASSQTSGRPWDEQFF. The CDR3 DNA reads as TGTGCCAGCAGCCAGACTAGCGGGAGACCTTGGGATGAGCAGTTCTTC.

The CDR3 here is CSAASQGSTGELFF. The CDR3 DNA follows: TGCAGTGCAGCCTCCCAGGGAAGTACCGGGGAGCTGTTTTTT. The chain couples TRBV20-1 to TRBJ2-2; D may be TRBD1 (5 bases). V shed 6 bases and J shed 5 bases, with 16 bases lying between them. CDR3 length: 14 residues. The germline V gene encodes CDR1 DFQATT and CDR2 SNEGSKA (reference sequence).

A remark on this clonotype: Sequence at one end of the junction differs from germline and may be a read error. The chain employs TRBV19 and TRBJ2-1; 13 bases fit TRBD2. In germline, CDR1 is LNHDA, CDR2 SQIVND (reference sequence). The CDR3 contains 15 residues. The CDR3 region has the DNA TGTGTCAGTAGTATACTAGCGGGAGGGTACAATGAGCAGTTCTTC. As protein: CVSSILAGGYNEQFF.

The V gene is TRBV20-1, the J gene TRBJ1-3, with D maybe TRBD1 (6 bases). The V gene's germline CDR1 is DFQATT and CDR2 SNEGSKA (reference sequence). V was clipped by 1 base and J by 0 bases, with 13 bases between them. The CDR3 is made up of 16 amino acids. CDR3 amino acids: CSARAQGLSSGNTIYF. As DNA, the CDR3 is TGCAGTGCTAGAGCGCAGGGGCTAAGCTCTGGAAACACCATATATTTT.

In its sample, this clonotype was seen many times. The chain couples TRBV27 to TRBJ1-5, with D unclear. The germline V gene has CDR1 MNHEY and CDR2 SMNVEV (reference sequence). V lost 1 base, J lost 5 bases, and 6 bases lay in between. This CDR3 spans 13 amino acids. This CDR3 is CASSLFPYQPQHF. CDR3 DNA: TGTGCCAGCAGTTTATTTCCCTATCAGCCCCAGCATTTT.

This CDR3 is CASSPYISPNQPQHF. CDR3 sequence (DNA): TGTGCCAGCAGTCCCTACATTTCCCCTAATCAGCCCCAGCATTTT. The chain employs TRBV6-5 and TRBJ1-5; D ambiguous. There are 15 residues in the CDR3. V lost 5 bases, J lost 4 bases, and 15 bases lay in between. CDR1 MNHEY and CDR2 SVGAGI come from the germline V gene.

This clonotype was seen ten or more times. The CDR3 spells CSVDPGVAGTDTQYF. CDR3 coding DNA: TGCAGCGTTGATCCAGGAGTTGCGGGCACAGATACGCAGTATTTT. This chain joins TRBV29-1 and TRBJ2-3; D call uncertain. V lost 3 bases, J lost 1 base, and 14 bases lay in between. The CDR3 is 15 residues long. The germline gives CDR1 SQVTM, CDR2 ANQGSEA.

This clonotype occurred a few times. The chain uses TRBV4-1 and TRBJ2-1; perhaps TRBD2 as D (5 bases). V lost 2 bases and J lost 13, with 12 bases in between. CDR3 size: 12 residues. Germline CDR1 reads MGHRA; CDR2 reads YSYEKL. The CDR3 DNA sequence: TGCGCCAGCAGCCAACTTTTAGGGAGTCAGTTCTTC. Translation: CASSQLLGSQFF.

This clonotype was found many times. The rearrangement joins TRBV19 to TRBJ1-5; D is undetermined. The germline V gene encodes CDR1 LNHDA and CDR2 SQIVND (reference sequence). V lost 5 bases and J 4 bases, leaving 9 bases between the germline ends. The CDR3 loop spans 13 amino acids. This chain's CDR3 is CASSEGRNQPQHF. Here the CDR3 DNA reads TGTGCCAGTAGTGAAGGCAGAAATCAGCCCCAGCATTTT. Full variable domain (outside the CDR3, taken from reference TRBV19 and TRBJ1-5): DGGITQSPKYLFRKEGQNVTLSCEQNLNHDAMYWYRQDPGQGLRLIYYSQIVNDFQKGDIAEGYSVSREKKESFPLTVTSAQKNPTAFYLCASSEGRNQPQHFGDGTRLSIL.

The chain is built from TRBV20-1 and TRBJ2-5; D is possibly TRBD2 (5 bases). V gave up 7 bases and J gave up 5 bases, with 17 bases separating them. The V gene's germline CDR1 is DFQATT and CDR2 SNEGSKA (reference sequence). CDR3 length: 13 residues. As DNA, the CDR3 is TGCAGTGAACAACCCGGGGTCGAGGAGACCCAGTACTTC. It yields the protein CSEQPGVEETQYF.

This clonotype appeared a few times. The chain combines TRBV7-2 with TRBJ2-6; D possibly corresponds to TRBD1 (5 bases). Trimming removed 0 bases at V and 1 base at J, with 7 bases between. The CDR3 runs 16 residues. CDR1 is SGHTA, CDR2 FQGNSA, per germline. The CDR3 region is CASSLAGRSGANVLTF. The CDR3 nucleotides read TGTGCCAGCAGCTTAGCGGGGCGGTCTGGGGCCAACGTCCTGACTTTC.

The V and J genes are TRBV12-3 or TRBV12-4 and TRBJ1-2; D is unresolved. V was shortened by 0 bases and J by 6 bases, with 14 bases between the two germline ends. The CDR3 extends over 15 amino acids. Here the CDR3 DNA reads TGTGCCAGCAGTTTAGCGACGACAATAAGGAATGGCTACACCTTC. Amino acid sequence: CASSLATTIRNGYTF.

This clonotype was recorded at least ten times. The rearrangement links TRBV2 to TRBJ2-5; a possible D gene is TRBD1 (5 bases). The germline CDR1 and CDR2 sequences are SNHLY and FYNNEI. The V gene lost 1 base and the J gene lost 5 bases, with 8 bases spanning the gap. CDR3 size: 13 residues. Written as DNA, the CDR3 is TGTGCCAGCAGTGAAGGAAGGGGCGAGACCCAGTACTTC. Translating gives CASSEGRGETQYF. Filled out from reference TRBV2 and TRBJ2-5, the complete variable domain reads EPEVTQTPSHQVTQMGQEVILRCVPISNHLYFYWYRQILGQKVEFLVSFYNNEISEKSEIFDDQFSVERPDGSNFTLKIRSTKLEDSAMYFCASSEGRGETQYFGPGTRLLVL.

A few counts support this clonotype. The chain couples TRBV30 to TRBJ1-1; D is uncertain. The CDR3 has 12 amino acids. V lost 3 bases to trimming and J lost 4 bases, with 9 bases between them. From germline, CDR1 is GTSNPN and CDR2 SVGIG (reference sequence). The CDR3 bases are TGTGCCTGGAGGGTTAAGACCACTGAAGCTTTCTTT. Translated, it gives CAWRVKTTEAFF.

This clonotype was seen repeatedly, ten times or more. The chain is built from TRBV5-1 and TRBJ2-4, with D unresolved. Germline loops: CDR1 SGHRS, CDR2 YFSETQ. Trimming took off 2 bases at V and 8 bases at J, with 14 bases between the two ends. This CDR3 region has 14 residues. The CDR3 spells CASSFNLREDIQYF. In nucleotides, the CDR3 is TGCGCCAGCAGCTTCAATCTACGCGAGGACATTCAGTACTTC.

The V gene is TRBV12-3 or TRBV12-4, the J gene TRBJ2-1, with D possibly TRBD1 on 6 matching bases. The germline V and J ends were trimmed by 7 bases and 9 bases, with 13 bases remaining between them. This CDR3 contains 12 residues. The CDR3 reads CASTGQLSEQFF. CDR3 nucleotides: TGTGCCAGCACCGGACAGCTGAGTGAGCAGTTCTTC.

This chain uses TRBV4-1 with TRBJ1-2; D is possibly TRBD1 (6 bases). With 0 bases removed from V and 3 bases from J, the gap between germline ends came to 11 bases. The CDR3 spans 15 residues. Germline values: CDR1 MGHRA, CDR2 YSYEKL. CDR3 sequence: CASSQDSGADYGYTF. CDR3 in DNA: TGCGCCAGCAGCCAAGATTCAGGGGCAGACTATGGCTACACCTTC.